This T cell receptor (beta chain) was retrieved from a study of sequential checkpoint blockade in melanoma. Study background: Each arm's sequence ended with maintenance nivolumab.

The CDR3 is 17 residues long. Germline CDR1 MDHEN, CDR2 SYDVKM. V dropped 1 base and J dropped 0; count of bases not matched to a gene: 5. The repertoire was sequenced with immunoSEQ multiplex PCR; TCRdb's copy has only in-frame clones and lacks some. The sample holds some 5,000 clones, 50% to 65% seen once. The treatment was: randomized to nivolumab then ipilimumab (arm A) or the reverse (arm B). No patient had prior DNA-damaging chemotherapy. Live CD3+CD8+ CD19− CD56− cells were sorted from PBMCs. This chain joins TRBV28 and TRBJ2-2, with 7 positions matching TRBD1. The clonotype comes from a human donor with melanoma. The sample was CD8+ T cells sorted from blood (inferred from file names), taken from a patient given nivolumab and ipilimumab in sequence. CDR3 in DNA: TGTGCCAGCAGTTTATTCATCGGGACAGCGAACACCGGGGAGCTGTTTTTT. Encoded protein: CASSLFIGTANTGELFF.